This T cell receptor (beta chain) was recovered during a study of Ad26.COV2.S vaccination and SARS-CoV-2 variants. Study results and limitations: Assessments of TCR breadth and depth may have underestimated the total T cell responses. Placebo recipients showed lower spike-specific TCR breadth than vaccinees. After vaccination, substantial breadth of spike-specific CD8+ and CD4+ responses was reported. Participants given vaccine showed non-spike TCR breadth similar to that of placebo recipients.

Points on this clone: The antigen remains undetermined.

Generated by immunoSEQ multiplex PCR, the TCRdb table keeps only in-frame clones and is missing some. The data contain 85,000 to 120,000 clones, around 80% of them seen just once; the ten biggest clones take up approximately 15%. V lost 9 bases, J lost 3 bases, and 22 bases lay in between. The germline V gene encodes CDR1 SGDLS and CDR2 YYNGEE. The CDR3 has 15 amino acids. The clonotype comes from a human donor who had recovered from COVID-19. The sequencing here drew on peripheral blood, taken after recovery from COVID-19. The chain uses TRBV9 and TRBJ2-7, with D possibly called TRBD1 or TRBD2 (6 bases each). The CDR3 loop is CANRRGAGIDYEQYF. In nucleotides, the CDR3 is TGTGCCAACAGAAGGGGGGCGGGTATAGACTACGAGCAGTACTTC.